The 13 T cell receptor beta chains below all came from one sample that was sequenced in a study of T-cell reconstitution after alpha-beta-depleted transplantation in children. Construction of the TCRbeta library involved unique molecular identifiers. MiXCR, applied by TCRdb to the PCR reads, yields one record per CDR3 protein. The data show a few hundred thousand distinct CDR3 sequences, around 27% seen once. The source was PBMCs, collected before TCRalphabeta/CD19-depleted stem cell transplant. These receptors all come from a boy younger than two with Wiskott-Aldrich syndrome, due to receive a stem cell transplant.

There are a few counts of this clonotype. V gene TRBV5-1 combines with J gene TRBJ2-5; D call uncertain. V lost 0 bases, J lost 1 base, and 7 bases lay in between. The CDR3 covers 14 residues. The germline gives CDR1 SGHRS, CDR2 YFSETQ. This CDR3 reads CASSLEGTQETQYF. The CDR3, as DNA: TGCGCCAGCAGCTTGGAGGGCACCCAAGAGACCCAGTACTTC.

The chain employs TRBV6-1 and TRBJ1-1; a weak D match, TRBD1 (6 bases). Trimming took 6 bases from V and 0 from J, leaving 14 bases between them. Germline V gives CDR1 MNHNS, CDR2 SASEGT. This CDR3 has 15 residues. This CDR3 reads CASRPRRGMNTEAFF. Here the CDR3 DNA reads TGTGCCAGCAGGCCCCGAAGGGGGATGAACACTGAAGCTTTCTTT.

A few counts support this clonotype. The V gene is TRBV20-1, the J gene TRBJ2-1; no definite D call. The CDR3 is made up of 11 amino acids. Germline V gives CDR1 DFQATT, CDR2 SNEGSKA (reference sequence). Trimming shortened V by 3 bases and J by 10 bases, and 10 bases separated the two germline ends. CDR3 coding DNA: TGCAGTGCTAGGGACCCCCCGGAGCAGTTCTTC. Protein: CSARDPPEQFF.

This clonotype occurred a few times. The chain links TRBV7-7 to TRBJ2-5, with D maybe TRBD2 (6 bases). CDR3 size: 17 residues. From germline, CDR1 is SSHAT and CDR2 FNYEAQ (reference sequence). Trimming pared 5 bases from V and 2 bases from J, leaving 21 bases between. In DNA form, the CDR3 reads TGTGCCAGCAGCGCAACCGGGACTGGACATCGACAAGAGACCCAGTACTTC. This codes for CASSATGTGHRQETQYF.

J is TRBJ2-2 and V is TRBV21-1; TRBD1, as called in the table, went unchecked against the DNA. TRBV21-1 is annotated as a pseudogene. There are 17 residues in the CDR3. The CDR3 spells CASSKMTRGEWAGELFF. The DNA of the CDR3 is TGTGCCAGCAGCAAAATGACTCGGGGGGAGTGGGCAGGGGAGCTGTTTTTT.

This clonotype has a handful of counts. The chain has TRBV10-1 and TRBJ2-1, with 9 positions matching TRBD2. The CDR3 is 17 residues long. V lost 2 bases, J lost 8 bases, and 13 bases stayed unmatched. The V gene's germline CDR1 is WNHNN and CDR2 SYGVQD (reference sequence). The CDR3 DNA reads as TGCGCCAGCAGTGAGGATCCCGTGGTAGCGGGAGTCTATGAGCAGTTCTTC. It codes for CASSEDPVVAGVYEQFF.

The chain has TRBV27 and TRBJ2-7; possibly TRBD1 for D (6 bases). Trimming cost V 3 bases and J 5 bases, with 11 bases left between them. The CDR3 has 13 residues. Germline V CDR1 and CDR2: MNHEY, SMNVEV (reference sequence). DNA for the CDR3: TGTGCCAGCAGTTTCACAGGGTCCAACGAGCAGTACTTC. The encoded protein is CASSFTGSNEQYF.

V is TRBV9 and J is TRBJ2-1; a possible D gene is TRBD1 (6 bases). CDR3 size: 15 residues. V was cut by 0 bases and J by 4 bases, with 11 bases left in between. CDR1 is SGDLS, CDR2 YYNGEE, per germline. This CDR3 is CASSVGQATYNEQFF. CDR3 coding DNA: TGTGCCAGCAGCGTAGGACAGGCCACGTACAATGAGCAGTTCTTC. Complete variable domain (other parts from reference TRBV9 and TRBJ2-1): DSGVTQTPKHLITATGQRVTLRCSPRSGDLSVYWYQQSLDQGLQFLIQYYNGEERAKGNILERFSAQQFPDLHSELNLSSLELGDSALYFCASSVGQATYNEQFFGPGTRLTVL.

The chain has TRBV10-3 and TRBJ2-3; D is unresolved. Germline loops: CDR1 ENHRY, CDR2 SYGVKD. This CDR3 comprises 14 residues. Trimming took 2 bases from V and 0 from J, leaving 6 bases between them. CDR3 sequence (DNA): TGTGCCATCAGTGAGCCCGGGAGCACAGATACGCAGTATTTT. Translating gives CAISEPGSTDTQYF.

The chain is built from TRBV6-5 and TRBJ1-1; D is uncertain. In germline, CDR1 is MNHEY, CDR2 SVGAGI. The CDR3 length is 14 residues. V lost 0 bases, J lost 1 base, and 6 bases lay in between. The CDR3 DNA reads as TGTGCCAGCAGTTACTCGACTGAGAACACTGAAGCTTTCTTT. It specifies CASSYSTENTEAFF.

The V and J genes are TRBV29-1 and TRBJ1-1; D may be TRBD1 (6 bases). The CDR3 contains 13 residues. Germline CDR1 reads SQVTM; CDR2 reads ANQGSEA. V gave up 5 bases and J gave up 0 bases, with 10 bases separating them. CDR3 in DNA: TGCAGCGTTTGGACAGCCTTGAACACTGAAGCTTTCTTT. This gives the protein CSVWTALNTEAFF.

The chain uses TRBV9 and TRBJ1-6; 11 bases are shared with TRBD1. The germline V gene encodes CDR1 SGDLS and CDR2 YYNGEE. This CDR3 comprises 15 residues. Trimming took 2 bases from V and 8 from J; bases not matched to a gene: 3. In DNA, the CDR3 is TGTGCCAGCAGCGTCGGACAGGGGGCCTATTCACCCCTCCACTTT. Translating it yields CASSVGQGAYSPLHF. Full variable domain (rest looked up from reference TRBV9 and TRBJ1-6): DSGVTQTPKHLITATGQRVTLRCSPRSGDLSVYWYQQSLDQGLQFLIQYYNGEERAKGNILERFSAQQFPDLHSELNLSSLELGDSALYFCASSVGQGAYSPLHFGNGTRLTVT.

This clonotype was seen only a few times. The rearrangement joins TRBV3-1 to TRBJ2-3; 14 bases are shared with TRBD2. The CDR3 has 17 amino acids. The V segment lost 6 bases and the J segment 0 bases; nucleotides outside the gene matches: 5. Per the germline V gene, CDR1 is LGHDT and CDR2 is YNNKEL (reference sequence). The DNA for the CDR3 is TGTGCCAGCAGTCAGGGACTAGCGGGAGTCAGCACAGATACGCAGTATTTT. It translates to CASSQGLAGVSTDTQYF.